Following are 30 T cell receptor beta chains from one sample sequenced in a study of relationships among human T cell subsets. TCR alpha and beta CDR3s were amplified from mRNA by semiquantitative ARM-PCR. ARM-PCR used tagged nested gene-specific primers, then communal superprimers for exponential amplification. One entry per CDR3 protein, called by TCRdb with MiXCR from the multiplex PCR reads. The repertoire includes 7,000 to 9,500 distinct CDR3 sequences, roughly 55% of them detected once, and approximately 5% sits in the top ten. Anti-CD45RO beads selected memory T cells out of the CD45RA-negative fraction. Material: memory T cells sorted from blood. These receptors all stem from a middle-aged man in good health.

CDR3 in amino acids: CAISESGTGSSGANVLTF. CDR3 bases: TGTGCCATCAGTGAGTCAGGAACAGGAAGCTCTGGGGCCAACGTCCTGACTTTC. V usage is TRBV10-3 and J usage is TRBJ2-6; D is perhaps TRBD1 (5 bases). V shed 0 bases and J shed 0 bases, with 12 bases lying between them. Germline V gene sequence: CDR1 ENHRY, CDR2 SYGVKD. The length of the CDR3 is 18 residues.

The chain combines TRBV12-3 or TRBV12-4 with TRBJ2-6; D is perhaps TRBD2 (6 bases). Deletions cut 7 bases from V and 6 bases from J, with 10 bases between. This CDR3 contains 13 residues. CDR3 in amino acids: CASNRGLANVLTF. CDR3 DNA: TGTGCCAGCAACCGGGGGTTGGCCAACGTCCTGACTTTC.

The rearrangement uses TRBV18 and TRBJ1-5, with TRBD1 matching 8 bases. From germline, CDR1 is KGHSH and CDR2 LQKENI. This CDR3 has 15 amino acids. The trim removed 3 bases at V and 2 bases at J, leaving 3 bases unmatched. This CDR3 is CASSPDRAGNQPQHF. The CDR3 DNA reads as TGTGCCAGCTCACCGGACAGGGCTGGCAATCAGCCCCAGCATTTT.

The V and J genes are TRBV11-2 and TRBJ2-2; D gene uncertain. CDR3 size: 13 residues. Germline V lookup: CDR1 SGHAT, CDR2 FQNNGV. The V end was cut by 7 bases, the J end by 7 bases, with 13 bases between. CDR3 coding DNA: TGTGCCAGCAATGTAAGGGCCGTCGGGGAGCTGTTTTTT. As protein: CASNVRAVGELFF. Using reference TRBV11-2 and TRBJ2-2 for the parts outside the CDR3, the full variable domain is EAGVAQSPRYKIIEKRQSVAFWCNPISGHATLYWYQQILGQGPKLLIQFQNNGVVDDSQLPKDRFSAERLKGVDSTLKIQPAKLEDSAVYLCASNVRAVGELFFGEGSRLTVL.

The CDR3 loop is CSAAPDEQFF. The DNA of the CDR3 is TGCAGTGCTGCGCCGGATGAGCAGTTCTTC. V is TRBV20-1 and J is TRBJ2-1; D not certain. The V end lost 5 bases, the J end lost 8 bases, and 7 bases lay between the germline ends. The CDR3 has 10 residues. CDR1 and CDR2 (germline): DFQATT, SNEGSKA (reference sequence).

V gene TRBV6-5 combines with J gene TRBJ1-5; TRBD1 might be the D (6 bases). The length of the CDR3 is 13 residues. Trimming pared 5 bases from V and 1 base from J, leaving 6 bases between. Germline lookup yields CDR1 MNHEY and CDR2 SVGAGI. The CDR3 coding sequence is TGTGCCAGCAGTCAGGGGAGCAATCAGCCCCAGCATTTT. This gives the protein CASSQGSNQPQHF.

The rearrangement uses TRBV4-2 and TRBJ1-6; TRBD1 is a possible D gene (5 bases). Germline lookup yields CDR1 LGHNA and CDR2 YNFKEQ. The CDR3 loop spans 15 amino acids. Deletions cut 0 bases from V and 4 bases from J, with 7 bases between. CDR3: CASSQETDYNSPLHF. The CDR3 DNA reads TGTGCCAGCAGCCAAGAGACAGATTATAATTCACCCCTCCACTTT.

The chain uses TRBV30 and TRBJ2-2; D unclear. V lost 4 bases and J lost 7, with 10 bases in between. CDR3 size: 12 residues. Per the germline V gene, CDR1 is GTSNPN and CDR2 is SVGIG (reference sequence). CDR3 amino acids: CAWTPWGGELFF. The CDR3 DNA follows: TGTGCCTGGACCCCCTGGGGCGGGGAGCTGTTTTTT.

This chain joins TRBV7-9 and TRBJ1-4; 7 positions agree with TRBD1. V gave up 5 bases and J gave up 3 bases; unmatched junction bases: 3. The CDR3 has 14 amino acids. Germline V gene sequence: CDR1 SEHNR, CDR2 FQNEAQ (reference sequence). CDR3 residues: CASSKTGPNEKLFF. The DNA of the CDR3 is TGTGCCAGCAGCAAGACAGGGCCTAATGAAAAACTGTTTTTT.

The chain joins TRBV7-8 to TRBJ2-3; D may be TRBD2 (6 bases). Germline CDR1 reads SGHVS; CDR2 reads FQNEAQ. Trimming removed 3 bases from V and 3 bases from J, with 13 bases in between. The CDR3 sequence is 15 residues long. CDR3 bases: TGTGCCAGCAGCTTTTTGCGGGGCCCGACAGATACGCAGTATTTT. As protein: CASSFLRGPTDTQYF.

This sequence joins TRBV11-1 and TRBJ1-1, with D uncertain. Trimming pared 2 bases from V and 5 bases from J, leaving 9 bases between. Germline CDR1 is SGHAT and CDR2 is FQDESV (reference sequence). The CDR3 covers 13 residues. CDR3 protein: CASSLSRTTEAFF. The CDR3 nucleotides are TGTGCCAGCAGCTTATCCCGGACTACTGAAGCTTTCTTT.

The genes are TRBV7-9 and TRBJ2-1; TRBD2 matches 9 bases. The CDR3 spans 14 residues. The germline CDR1 and CDR2 sequences are SEHNR and FQNEAQ (reference sequence). The trim removed 3 bases at V and 8 bases at J, leaving 5 bases unmatched. The CDR3 protein is CASSFSGSVDEQFF. In DNA, the CDR3 is TGTGCCAGCAGCTTTAGCGGGAGTGTGGATGAGCAGTTCTTC.

This chain joins TRBV27 and TRBJ2-1, with 14 bases fitting TRBD2. This CDR3 spans 14 amino acids. From germline, CDR1 is MNHEY and CDR2 SMNVEV (reference sequence). Trimming removed 11 bases from V and 13 bases from J; junction bases left unmatched: 13. Here the CDR3 reads CACHPRLAGGPQFF. The CDR3 DNA follows: TGTGCCTGCCACCCCCGACTAGCGGGGGGGCCCCAGTTCTTC.

J is TRBJ2-7 and V is TRBV29-1; 8 bases align to TRBD1. The CDR3 is 14 residues long. Unmatched junction bases numbered 4, after V lost 2 bases and J lost 1 base. Germline CDR1 is SQVTM and CDR2 is ANQGSEA. CDR3 sequence (DNA): TGCAGCGTTGAATTTCAGGGGGCGTCCTACGAGCAGTACTTC. Its translation: CSVEFQGASYEQYF.

The V call is TRBV20-1, the J call TRBJ2-7; the D is unclear. The V gene's germline CDR1 is DFQATT and CDR2 SNEGSKA (reference sequence). This CDR3 has 12 residues. Trimming left V 7 bases short and J 1 base short, with 11 bases between. The CDR3 coding sequence is TGCAGTGTTTACGCGTCGTCCTACGAGCAGTACTTC. Residues: CSVYASSYEQYF.

This clonotype occurred a few times. CDR3 nucleotide sequence: TGTGCCAGTAGCACCAGCGGGAGCAGCGTCGAGCAGTACTTC. Protein sequence: CASSTSGSSVEQYF. This sequence joins TRBV19 and TRBJ2-7; TRBD2 aligns across 8 bases. The V gene end was trimmed by 6 bases and the J gene end by 6 bases; junction bases not matched to a gene: 10. Germline V gene sequence: CDR1 LNHDA, CDR2 SQIVND (reference sequence). The CDR3 is 14 amino acids. Using reference TRBV19 and TRBJ2-7 for the parts outside the CDR3, the full variable domain is DGGITQSPKYLFRKEGQNVTLSCEQNLNHDAMYWYRQDPGQGLRLIYYSQIVNDFQKGDIAEGYSVSREKKESFPLTVTSAQKNPTAFYLCASSTSGSSVEQYFGPGTRLTVT.

This clonotype turned up a few times. V is TRBV7-9 and J is TRBJ2-5; D unresolved. Trimming shortened V by 5 bases and J by 9 bases, and 13 bases separated the two germline ends. Germline CDR1 reads SEHNR; CDR2 reads FQNEAQ (reference sequence). The CDR3 sequence is 12 residues long. The CDR3 DNA is TGTGCCAGCAGCCGGCCTCCTGGGGCCCAGTACTTC. This encodes CASSRPPGAQYF.

The V call is TRBV4-2, the J call TRBJ1-1; D might be TRBD1 (5 bases). This CDR3 has 16 residues. Germline loops: CDR1 LGHNA, CDR2 YNFKEQ. V shed 1 base and J shed 4 bases, with 16 bases lying between them. The CDR3 nucleotides are TGTGCCAGCAGCCAAGGGGTCAGGGAAACGAGCACTGAAGCTTTCTTT. This codes for CASSQGVRETSTEAFF.

This clonotype occurred a few times. V usage is TRBV10-3 and J usage is TRBJ2-1; TRBD2 agrees at 11 bases. J was trimmed by 8 bases and V by 6 bases; bases with no gene match: 9. CDR3 length equals 15 residues. Germline lookup yields CDR1 ENHRY and CDR2 SYGVKD. CDR3 protein: CAIRLAGGDSDEQFF. Written as DNA, the CDR3 is TGTGCCATCAGATTAGCGGGAGGGGATAGCGATGAGCAGTTCTTC.

The sample holds a few counts of this clonotype. J is TRBJ2-3 and V is TRBV5-1, with a weak D call TRBD1 (6 bases). The CDR3 covers 16 residues. Per the germline V gene, CDR1 is SGHRS and CDR2 is YFSETQ. Deletions cut 4 bases from V and 5 bases from J, with 20 bases between. The CDR3 loop reads CASSPTGTQAGDTQYF. As DNA, the CDR3 is TGCGCCAGCAGCCCCACCGGGACACAGGCGGGAGATACGCAGTATTTT.

The chain joins TRBV11-1 to TRBJ2-2, with 7 bases that match TRBD2. Unmatched junction bases numbered 7, after V lost 5 bases and J lost 7 bases. The V gene's germline CDR1 is SGHAT and CDR2 FQDESV (reference sequence). CDR3 size: 14 residues. CDR3 protein: CASSQLGGIGELFF. In nucleotides, the CDR3 is TGTGCCAGCAGCCAACTGGGGGGGATCGGGGAGCTGTTTTTT.

The chain employs TRBV2 and TRBJ1-1, with D tentatively TRBD1 (5 bases). Germline V gene data show CDR1 as SNHLY and CDR2 as FYNNEI. This CDR3 is 13 amino acids long. Trimming removed 5 bases from V and 4 bases from J, with 11 bases in between. The CDR3 DNA sequence: TGTGCCAGCAGTCTTGGAGGGGCCACTGAAGCTTTCTTT. As protein: CASSLGGATEAFF.

This clonotype has more than one count but fewer than ten. This chain joins TRBV11-2 and TRBJ2-3; 7 bases match TRBD2. The junction had 8 bases not matched to a gene; V was cut back by 5 bases and J by 0 bases. Germline CDR1 is SGHAT and CDR2 is FQNNGV. This CDR3 comprises 16 residues. For the CDR3, the DNA is TGTGCCAGCAGCCCAACGTTTAGCGGGAGCACAGATACGCAGTATTTT. It specifies CASSPTFSGSTDTQYF.

This clonotype has a handful of counts. This chain connects TRBV11-2 to TRBJ1-5, with D maybe TRBD1 (5 bases). Germline loops: CDR1 SGHAT, CDR2 FQNNGV. Trimming removed 7 bases from V and 0 bases from J, with 13 bases in between. The CDR3 loop spans 15 amino acids. The CDR3, as DNA: TGTGCCAGCACCGAGGACAACCTTAGCAATCAGCCCCAGCATTTT. It yields the protein CASTEDNLSNQPQHF.

This chain uses TRBV6-5 with TRBJ2-5, with 8 bases matching TRBD1. This CDR3 has 14 amino acids. Germline V lookup: CDR1 MNHEY, CDR2 SVGAGI. V trimming: 0 bases; J trimming: 5 bases; junction bases outside the gene matches: 2. The DNA of the CDR3 is TGTGCCAGCAGTTACTCGACAGGGGAGGAGACCCAGTACTTC. It codes for CASSYSTGEETQYF.

The chain joins TRBV11-3 to TRBJ2-1; D gene uncertain. The germline CDR1 and CDR2 sequences are SGHNT and YENEEA. V lost 5 bases and J 9 bases, leaving 11 bases between the germline ends. The CDR3 spans 12 residues. The CDR3 bases are TGTGCCAGCAGCCCAACCCTGGGTGAGCAGTTCTTC. Protein: CASSPTLGEQFF.

A single count supports this clonotype. The chain links TRBV28 to TRBJ1-5; the D gene is possibly TRBD1 (5 bases). CDR1 is MDHEN and CDR2 is SYDVKM in the germline V gene. This CDR3 has 15 amino acids. The V end was cut by 5 bases, the J end by 0 bases, with 11 bases between. The CDR3 coding sequence is TGTGCCAGCAGTCAAGGGACCGCTAGCAATCAGCCCCAGCATTTT. Translation gives CASSQGTASNQPQHF.

This chain connects TRBV28 to TRBJ2-1, with TRBD2 identical over 14 bases. The CDR3 totals 16 residues. J was trimmed by 10 bases and V by 5 bases; bases with no gene match: 10. From germline, CDR1 is MDHEN and CDR2 SYDVKM. Written as DNA, the CDR3 is TGTGCCAGCAGTCTAGGGACTAGCGGGAGAATGGTGGAGCAGTTCTTC. Residues: CASSLGTSGRMVEQFF.

This rearrangement joins TRBV4-1 to TRBJ1-3; 7 nucleotides agree with TRBD1. The trim removed 4 bases at V and 0 bases at J, leaving 9 bases unmatched. This CDR3 region has 17 residues. Looked up from germline, CDR1 is MGHRA and CDR2 is YSYEKL. The CDR3 is CASSRGTATRSGNTIYF. CDR3 sequence (DNA): TGCGCCAGCAGCCGCGGGACAGCGACGCGCTCTGGAAACACCATATATTTT.

The chain uses TRBV7-9 and TRBJ2-2; no clear D gene. Trimming shortened V by 0 bases and J by 5 bases, and 7 bases separated the two germline ends. The length of the CDR3 is 14 residues. Germline V gene lookup returns CDR1 SEHNR and CDR2 FQNEAQ (reference sequence). CDR3 region: CASSLAKPTGELFF. DNA for the CDR3: TGTGCCAGCAGCTTAGCAAAGCCGACCGGGGAGCTGTTTTTT. Combining the CDR3 with reference TRBV7-9 and TRBJ2-2 gives the whole variable domain DTGVSQNPRHKITKRGQNVTFRCDPISEHNRLYWYRQTLGQGPEFLTYFQNEAQLEKSRLLSDRFSAERPKGSFSTLEIQRTEQGDSAMYLCASSLAKPTGELFFGEGSRLTVL.